This T cell receptor beta chain was retrieved from a study of blood T cells in healthy people across ages. Points from the study as a whole: Versus aged donors, long-lived donors had higher diversity and more naive CD4+ cells.

The second PCR ran about 6 to 11 cycles with a sample-barcoded 5' primer and J-beta primers. One entry per CDR3 protein results from TCRdb running MiXCR on the 5' RACE reads. This table has roughly 1,300,000 distinct CDR3 sequences, approximately 59% appearing once. As concerns this clonotype: Its matching antigen is unknown.

This CDR3 has 15 amino acids. Trimming took off 0 bases at V and 1 base at J, with 10 bases between the two ends. Germline V CDR1 and CDR2: SEHNR, FQNEAQ (reference sequence). Source material: blood. The TCR was taken from a man in his late teens or twenties in good health. The rearrangement links TRBV7-9 to TRBJ2-7, with a possible D match to TRBD2 (5 bases). CDR3 region: CASSLAWELSYEQYF. CDR3 sequence (DNA): TGTGCCAGCAGCTTAGCGTGGGAGTTATCCTACGAGCAGTACTTC.